This T cell receptor beta chain was observed in a study of vaccination effects on CD4 cells after COVID-19. Germline V gene sequence: CDR1 SNHLY, CDR2 FYNNEI. The CDR3 totals 13 residues. V was trimmed by 6 bases and J by 3 bases, leaving 8 bases between them. Of note for this clone: Its antigen remains unidentified.

Sequencing in the ViraFEST assay came after antigen-specific CD4+ T cells had been expanded with viral peptide pools, which were used to stimulate PBMC. With approximately ten days of culture completed, CD4+ T cells were isolated. Among the vaccine recipients, none had a prior SARS-CoV-2 infection, and nucleocapsid antibodies were negative. Half-medium changes using IL-2 medium occurred on days 3 and 7. Overall study findings and caveats: Missing from the study were early post-infection timepoints, and its convalescent patients were few. After vaccination of healthy people, only 1 of 255 vaccine-induced clones cross-reacted with common cold coronaviruses. Marked clonal contraction of infection- and vaccine-induced clones was seen late after vaccination.

The repertoire was sequenced with immunoSEQ multiplex PCR; TCRdb's copy has only in-frame clones and lacks some. This sample has some 70,000 clones, with 75% to 90% found just once. Material: CD4+ T cells from PBMCs cultured with SARS-CoV-2 spike peptides, obtained before COVID-19 vaccination. The chain has TRBV2 and TRBJ2-2; possibly TRBD2 for D (5 bases). This sequence was found in a human donor who received a COVID-19 vaccine. The CDR3 sequence: CASRRADTGELFF. CDR3 bases: TGTGCCAGCAGGAGGGCCGACACCGGGGAGCTGTTTTTT.